This T cell receptor (beta chain) was recovered during a study of shared T cell receptors in the human thymus. Germline CDR1 SEHNR, CDR2 FQNEAQ (reference sequence). The CDR3 length is 14 residues. Trimming at V came to 4 bases and at J to 6 bases, leaving 8 bases not matched to a gene. Profiling relied on immunoSEQ multiplex PCR, and the TCRdb table lists in-frame clones only, not all of them. This sample has 700,000 or so clones, with approximately 85% found just once. The same specimen was also included in a second study, on human thymus T cells.

Specimen: thymocytes. The J gene is TRBJ1-2, the V gene TRBV7-9, with 7 bases that match TRBD1. The receptor's source is a girl less than two years old with a congenital heart defect. The DNA of the CDR3 is TGTGCCAGCAGCTACTCCGGCGGGACAGATGGCTACACCTTC. This sequence encodes CASSYSGGTDGYTF.